This TCR beta chain emerged from a study of CD8+ T cells in alopecia areata. Overall study results and limits: Persistence of many expanded lesional clones was seen in scalp and blood during tofacitinib.

The CDR3 loop spans 12 amino acids. The ends were cut back, 7 bases at V and 1 base at J, with 10 bases in the middle. The germline V gene encodes CDR1 SQVTM and CDR2 ANQGSEA. Sequencing relied on a cDNA template that was reverse transcribed from extracted RNA. Produced via immunoSEQ multiplex PCR; TCRdb's table is partial and in-frame only. The data show over 250,000 clones, about 62% seen once. A few counts support this clone. Its antigen is not known. Treatment here: oral pan-JAK inhibitor, 5-10 mg twice daily. This TCR derives from a human donor with alopecia areata. Specimen: CD4+ T cells sorted from blood, collected at approximately week 51, from a patient treated with tofacitinib. The chain carries TRBV29-1 and TRBJ1-1; D ambiguous. Written as DNA, the CDR3 is TGCAGCGGACGGTTTAAGAACACTGAAGCTTTCTTT. It encodes CSGRFKNTEAFF.